These 3 T cell receptor beta chains share one sample of origin, sequenced in a study of spatial heterogeneity in lung cancer. Regarding time point: blood at routine non-recurrence follow-up after resection. Using its own MiXCR run on the 5' RACE reads, TCRdb lists one record per CDR3 protein. The sample records tens of thousands of distinct CDR3 sequences, about a tenth being singletons. Here the sequenced sample was PBMCs, taken at follow-up. Receptors originate from a male donor with early-stage non-small cell lung cancer.

This clonotype has more than one count but fewer than ten. This chain links TRBV7-2 with TRBJ1-1; 9 positions match TRBD1. The CDR3 contains 12 residues. Trimming at V came to 4 bases and at J to 10 bases, leaving 4 bases not matched to a gene. In germline, CDR1 is SGHTA, CDR2 FQGNSA. The CDR3 DNA is TGTGCCAGCAGCTCCCGACAGGGGGGAGCTTTCTTT. Amino acid sequence: CASSSRQGGAFF.

J is TRBJ2-3 and V is TRBV20-1; no clear D gene. From germline, CDR1 is DFQATT and CDR2 SNEGSKA (reference sequence). Trimming stripped 4 bases from V and 0 bases from J, with 14 bases between. The CDR3 contains 15 residues. The CDR3 loop reads CSATNPGTSTDTQYF. The CDR3 DNA reads as TGCAGTGCTACTAACCCGGGTACCAGCACAGATACGCAGTATTTT.

This chain links TRBV7-4 with TRBJ2-5, with a tentative D call TRBD1 (6 bases). From germline, CDR1 is SGHVT and CDR2 SQSDAQ. CDR3 length equals 15 residues. V was cut by 7 bases and J by 4 bases, with 19 bases left in between. In nucleotides, the CDR3 is TGTGCCAGCATCCTCGCCCACAGGGACCCAGAGACCCAGTACTTC. Translation: CASILAHRDPETQYF.